This record looks at one T cell receptor (beta chain) sequence and its context. What it binds is unknown. The sample originates from a study of T-cell memory formation after mild COVID-19. MiXCR, applied by TCRdb to the 5' RACE reads, yields one record per CDR3 protein. The data contain approximately 480,000 distinct CDR3 sequences, approximately 18% of them singletons. General study points: Contracting clones from day 15 to 85 had balanced CD4/CD8; later expanders favoured CD4+. CD4+ contracting clones were found mainly in CM and EM, and CD8+ ones in EMRA.

Germline CDR1 and CDR2: SGHRS and YFSETQ. V lost 0 bases to trimming and J lost 10 bases, with 11 bases between them. CDR3 length: 14 amino acids. Sequenced material: PBMCs or a T cell subset sorted from them (not recorded which). This TCR was sampled from an adult woman who had mild COVID-19 (a few samples of this study predate the infection). Cell type and time point are not known. The gene calls are TRBV5-1 and TRBJ1-6; weak D call: TRBD1 (6 bases). CDR3 region: CASSLVIGGSPLHF. The CDR3 bases are TGCGCCAGCAGCTTGGTAATAGGGGGGTCACCCCTCCACTTT.